This TCR beta chain was obtained from a study of CD8 T cells in Susac syndrome. RNA amounts of roughly 0.45 to 1 ug underwent reverse transcription with random hexamers. The method of amplification for TCR beta CDR3 was immunoSEQ multiplex PCR, covering 54 Vbeta and 13 Jbeta. TCRdb analysed the immunoSEQ multiplex PCR reads with MiXCR anew, one entry per CDR3 protein. Of approximately 180,000 distinct CDR3 sequences listed, more than 85% are singletons. Study-wide points: Repertoires of Susac syndrome CD4+ T cells lacked clonal expansion.

To note about this clonotype: Antigen: not known.

Recently defined diagnostic criteria for definite or probable disease were fulfilled by Susac syndrome patients. Per germline, CDR1 LGHDT and CDR2 YNNKEL (reference sequence). CDR3 size: 14 residues. Trimming took 5 bases from V and 5 from J; bases not matched to a gene: 4. Sequencing used CD4+ T cells from PBMCs. This sequence originates from a human donor with Susac syndrome. The J gene is TRBJ1-4, the V gene TRBV3-1, with TRBD1 matching 8 bases. The CDR3 protein is CASSSWTGNEKLFF. The CDR3, as DNA: TGTGCCAGCAGCTCCTGGACAGGGAATGAAAAACTGTTTTTT. The full variable domain, completed using reference TRBV3-1 and TRBJ1-4, is DTAVSQTPKYLVTQMGNDKSIKCEQNLGHDTMYWYKQDSKKFLKIMFSYNNKELIINETVPNRFSPKSPDKAHLNLHINSLELGDSAVYFCASSSWTGNEKLFFGSGTQLSVL.